The rows below give T cell receptor beta chains drawn from one sample of a study of T cells expressing NK-cell markers. TCRdb processed the 5' RACE reads again and assigns one entry to each CDR3 protein, with no DNA. Reported are about 260,000 distinct CDR3 sequences; the ten largest clones contain 4% to 4.5%. Input material: blood T cells: a sorted CD56 or NKG2C T cell subset, CD4+ or CD8+ T cells, or bulk PBMC T cells (not recorded which). The receptors originated from a woman aged 18 to 75 in good health. The CDR3 runs from the conserved cysteine through the conserved F or W. The order of the fields is J gene, V gene, CDR3 protein.

TRBJ2-1 | TRBV7-9 | CASNHEGLAAYNEQFF
TRBJ1-1 | TRBV18 | CASSPPLAYTEAFF
TRBJ1-1 | TRBV20-1 | CSAPEGQMNTEAFF
TRBJ2-1 | TRBV20-1 | CSARDPSGRRGNEQFF
TRBJ2-2 | TRBV6-5 | CASSFGQGGNTGELFF
TRBJ2-1 | TRBV19 | CASRDGPDPNEQFF
TRBJ2-7 | TRBV20-1 | CSAPTSGRAGYEQYF
TRBJ2-1 | TRBV29-1 | CSVDWTSGGEQFF
TRBJ2-1 | TRBV7-2 | CASRMGLAGEQFF
TRBJ1-5 | TRBV20-1 | CSARPLGRYSNQPQHF
TRBJ2-1 | TRBV7-9 | CASRPEVGEQFF
TRBJ2-1 | TRBV6-1 | CASGLAGGLGEQFF
TRBJ1-2 | TRBV19 | CASRGTEPNYGYTF
TRBJ2-2 | TRBV6-1 | CASSGGRRVTGELFF
TRBJ2-4 | TRBV15 | CATSKGGSVRNIQYF
TRBJ2-2 | TRBV7-3 | CASSLWGGELFF
TRBJ2-5 | TRBV18 | CASSPNGQGAGETQYF
TRBJ2-2 | TRBV20-1 | CSAPKTALSNTGELFF
TRBJ2-1 | TRBV11-2 | CASSSSGASYNEQFF
TRBJ2-3 | TRBV24-1 | CATSDFQGAGTDTQYF
TRBJ1-5 | TRBV11-2 | CASSPRGTRGITINQPQHF
TRBJ1-3 | TRBV20-1 | CSARLDRGNTIYF
TRBJ2-7 | TRBV29-1 | CSVGTGRDEQYF
TRBJ1-1 | TRBV10-3 | CAISESEGMNTEAFF
TRBJ2-5 | TRBV7-3 | CASSLLGQNQETQYF
TRBJ1-1 | TRBV7-2 | CASSLGTWRVDTEAFF
TRBJ1-2 | TRBV29-1 | CSVGTGPYGYTF
TRBJ2-3 | TRBV6-1 | CASSPSSVSTDTQYF
TRBJ1-1 | TRBV5-6 | CASSLYGPSTEAFF
TRBJ2-5 | TRBV28 | CASSRGGGQETQYF
TRBJ1-1 | TRBV5-1 | CASSLVGHTDAEAFF
TRBJ2-6 | TRBV10-1 | CASSERDRAGANVLTF
TRBJ2-3 | TRBV12-3/TRBV12-4 | CASSQGMGTDTQYF
TRBJ2-1 | TRBV20-1 | CSARSSGRAVEQFF
TRBJ2-6 | TRBV2 | CASSEARLRPGANVLTF
TRBJ1-3 | TRBV9 | CASSATGPTSGNTIYF
TRBJ2-2 | TRBV19 | CASKNWEGFGELFF
TRBJ2-3 | TRBV6-5 | CASSYSDRPRRDTQYF
TRBJ1-4 | TRBV19 | CASSISGSGTNEKLFF
TRBJ2-7 | TRBV29-1 | CSVEDRGGSSYEQYF
TRBJ1-5 | TRBV12-3/TRBV12-4 | CASSLFQVEPQHF
TRBJ1-2 | TRBV28 | CASSRTGLANGYTF
TRBJ1-5 | TRBV29-1 | CSVGAGSNQPQHF
TRBJ2-3 | TRBV7-2 | CASSLAPLGGSTDTQYF
TRBJ2-3 | TRBV12-3/TRBV12-4 | CASSLSPGLAWKDTQYF
TRBJ2-1 | TRBV28 | CASSSSGGWNEQFF
TRBJ1-3 | TRBV5-6 | CASSLWEPGNTIYF
TRBJ2-3 | TRBV7-2 | CASSLGGPSPTDTQYF
TRBJ2-5 | TRBV20-1 | CSARVPGGQETQYF
TRBJ2-7 | TRBV29-1 | CSVRGGTYEQYF
TRBJ2-7 | TRBV7-9 | CASSLAGGPGEQYF
TRBJ2-1 | TRBV20-1 | CSASRGGVYNEQFF
TRBJ2-3 | TRBV12-3/TRBV12-4 | CASSFFKRVGIDTQYF
TRBJ2-3 | TRBV20-1 | CSARTEGDTDTQYF